This T cell receptor beta chain originates from a study of molecular identifiers for immune sequencing clone quantification. TCRdb reanalysed the PCR reads using MiXCR and keeps one entry per CDR3 protein. The sample lists 80,000 to 130,000 distinct CDR3 sequences; roughly a third were seen once. Sorting captured naive CD8 T cells as CD8+CD4-CCR7+CD45RA+. The V end was cut by 6 bases, the J end by 6 bases, with 9 bases between. The germline CDR1 and CDR2 sequences are SGHAT and FQNNGV. The CDR3 totals 11 residues. The sequenced material came from naive CD8+ T cells from blood, with Jurkat cell RNA spiked in. Described subset: FACS-sorted CD8+CD4-CCR7+CD45RA+ naive T cells. This receptor was identified in a human donor in good health. Some libraries in this study had Jurkat cell RNA spiked in. The chain is built from TRBV11-2 and TRBJ2-7; D is unclear. CDR3 residues: CASSPAGEQYF. CDR3 DNA: TGTGCCAGCAGTCCCGCAGGCGAGCAGTACTTC.